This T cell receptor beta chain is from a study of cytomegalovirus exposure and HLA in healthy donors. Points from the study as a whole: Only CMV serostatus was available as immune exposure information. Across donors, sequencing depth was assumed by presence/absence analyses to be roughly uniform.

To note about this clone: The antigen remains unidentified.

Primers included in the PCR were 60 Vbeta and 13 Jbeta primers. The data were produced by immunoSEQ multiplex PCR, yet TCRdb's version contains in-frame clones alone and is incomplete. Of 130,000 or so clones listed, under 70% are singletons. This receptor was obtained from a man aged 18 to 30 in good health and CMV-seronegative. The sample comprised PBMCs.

The chain's CDR3 is CATSRDRYGYTF. CDR3 nucleotide sequence: TGTGCCACCAGCAGAGACCGCTATGGCTACACCTTC. The V gene is TRBV15, the J gene TRBJ1-2; unclear D gene. Germline CDR1 LNHNV, CDR2 YYDKDF (reference sequence). The length of the CDR3 is 12 residues. V lost 0 bases, J lost 4 bases, and 3 bases lay in between.